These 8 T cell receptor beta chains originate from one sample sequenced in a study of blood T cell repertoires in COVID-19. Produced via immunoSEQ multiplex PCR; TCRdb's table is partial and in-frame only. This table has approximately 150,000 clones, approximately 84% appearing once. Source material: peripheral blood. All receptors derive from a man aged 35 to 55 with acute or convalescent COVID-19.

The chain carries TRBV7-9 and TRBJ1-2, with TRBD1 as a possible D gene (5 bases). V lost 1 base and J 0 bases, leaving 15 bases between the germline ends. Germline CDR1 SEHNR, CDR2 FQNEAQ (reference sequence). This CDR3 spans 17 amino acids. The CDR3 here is CASSLVETVAANYGYTF. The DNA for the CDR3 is TGTGCCAGCAGCTTAGTAGAGACAGTGGCTGCTAACTATGGCTACACCTTC.

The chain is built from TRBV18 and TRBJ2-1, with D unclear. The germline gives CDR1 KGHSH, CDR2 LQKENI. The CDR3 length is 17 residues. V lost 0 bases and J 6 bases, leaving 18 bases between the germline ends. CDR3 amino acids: CASSPPPTELLFNEQFF. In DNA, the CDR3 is TGTGCCAGCTCACCACCCCCCACCGAACTTTTATTCAATGAGCAGTTCTTC.

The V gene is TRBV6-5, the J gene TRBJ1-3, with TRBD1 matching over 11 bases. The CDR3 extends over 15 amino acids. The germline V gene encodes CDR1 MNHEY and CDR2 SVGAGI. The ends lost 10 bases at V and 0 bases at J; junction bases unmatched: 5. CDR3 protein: CATGTGGISGNTIYF. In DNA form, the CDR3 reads TGTGCCACCGGGACAGGGGGAATCTCTGGAAACACCATATATTTT.

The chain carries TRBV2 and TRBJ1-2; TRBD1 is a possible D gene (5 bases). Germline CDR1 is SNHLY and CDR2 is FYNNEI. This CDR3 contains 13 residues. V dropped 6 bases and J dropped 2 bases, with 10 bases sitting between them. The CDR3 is CASRTDSNYGYTF. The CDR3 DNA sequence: TGTGCCAGCAGGACCGACAGCAACTATGGCTACACCTTC.

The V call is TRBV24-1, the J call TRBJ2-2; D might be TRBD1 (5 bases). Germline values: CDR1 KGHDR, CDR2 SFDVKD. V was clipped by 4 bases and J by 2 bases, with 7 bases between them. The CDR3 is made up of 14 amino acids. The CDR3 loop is CATSDTGNTGELFF. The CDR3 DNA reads TGTGCCACCAGTGACACAGGAAACACCGGGGAGCTGTTTTTT.

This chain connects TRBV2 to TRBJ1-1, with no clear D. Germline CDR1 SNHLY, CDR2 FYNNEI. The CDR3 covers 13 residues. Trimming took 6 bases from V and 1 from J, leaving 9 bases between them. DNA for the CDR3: TGTGCCAGCAGCCAACGGGGGAACACTGAAGCTTTCTTT. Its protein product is CASSQRGNTEAFF. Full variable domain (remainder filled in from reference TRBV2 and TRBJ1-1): EPEVTQTPSHQVTQMGQEVILRCVPISNHLYFYWYRQILGQKVEFLVSFYNNEISEKSEIFDDQFSVERPDGSNFTLKIRSTKLEDSAMYFCASSQRGNTEAFFGQGTRLTVV.

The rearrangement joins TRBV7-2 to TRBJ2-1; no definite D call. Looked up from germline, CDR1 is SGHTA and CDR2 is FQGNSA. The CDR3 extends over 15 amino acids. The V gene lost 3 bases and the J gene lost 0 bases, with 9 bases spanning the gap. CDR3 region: CASSLFRSSYNEQFF. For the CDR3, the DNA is TGTGCCAGCAGCTTGTTCCGGAGCTCCTACAATGAGCAGTTCTTC.

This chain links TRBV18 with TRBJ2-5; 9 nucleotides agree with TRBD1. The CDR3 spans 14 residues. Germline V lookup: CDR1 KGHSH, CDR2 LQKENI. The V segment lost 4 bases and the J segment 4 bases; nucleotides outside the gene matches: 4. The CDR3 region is CASSLTGGAETQYF. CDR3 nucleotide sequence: TGTGCCAGCTCACTTACAGGGGGCGCAGAGACCCAGTACTTC. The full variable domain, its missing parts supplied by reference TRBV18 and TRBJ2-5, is NAGVMQNPRHLVRRRGQEARLRCSPMKGHSHVYWYRQLPEEGLKFMVYLQKENIIDESGMPKERFSAEFPKEGPSILRIQQVVRGDSAAYFCASSLTGGAETQYFGPGTRLLVL.